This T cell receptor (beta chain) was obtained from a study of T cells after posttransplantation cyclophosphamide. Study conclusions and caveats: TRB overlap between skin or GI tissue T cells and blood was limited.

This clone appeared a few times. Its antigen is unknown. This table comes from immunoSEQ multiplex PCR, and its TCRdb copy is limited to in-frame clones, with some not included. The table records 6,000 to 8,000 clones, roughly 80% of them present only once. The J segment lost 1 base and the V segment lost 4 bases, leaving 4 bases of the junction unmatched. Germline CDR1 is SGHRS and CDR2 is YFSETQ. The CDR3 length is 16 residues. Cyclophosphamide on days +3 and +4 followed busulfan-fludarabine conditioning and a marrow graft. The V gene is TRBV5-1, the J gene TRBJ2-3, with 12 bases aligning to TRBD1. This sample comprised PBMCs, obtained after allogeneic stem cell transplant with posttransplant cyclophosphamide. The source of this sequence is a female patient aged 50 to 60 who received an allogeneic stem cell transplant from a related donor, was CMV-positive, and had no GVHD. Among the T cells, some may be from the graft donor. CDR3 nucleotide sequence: TGCGCCAGCAGCGCTGGGACAGGGGGCGGCACAGATACGCAGTATTTT. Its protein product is CASSAGTGGGTDTQYF.